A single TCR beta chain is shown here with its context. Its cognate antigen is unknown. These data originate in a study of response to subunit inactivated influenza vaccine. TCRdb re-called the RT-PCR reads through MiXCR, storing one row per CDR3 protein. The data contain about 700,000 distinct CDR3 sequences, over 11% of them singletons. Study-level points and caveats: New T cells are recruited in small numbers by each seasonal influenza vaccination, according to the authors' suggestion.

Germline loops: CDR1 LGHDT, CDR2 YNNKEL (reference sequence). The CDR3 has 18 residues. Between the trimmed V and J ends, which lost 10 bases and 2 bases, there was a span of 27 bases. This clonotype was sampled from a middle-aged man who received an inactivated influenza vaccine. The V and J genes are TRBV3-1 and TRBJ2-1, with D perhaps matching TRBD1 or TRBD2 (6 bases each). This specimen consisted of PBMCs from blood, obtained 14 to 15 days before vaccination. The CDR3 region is CATSQEEGVAAPYNEQFF. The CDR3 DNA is TGTGCCACCTCCCAAGAAGAGGGGGTAGCGGCCCCCTACAATGAGCAGTTCTTC.